This is a list of T cell receptor beta chains from one sample in a study of shared clonotypes between healthy human individuals. Sequencing was performed with immunoSEQ multiplex PCR; in TCRdb, only in-frame clones are kept and a portion is missing. The profile shows around 180,000 clones, approximately 92% of them singletons. Sequencing was done on a sample of naive CD4+ T cells sorted from blood. Receptor source: a woman aged 25 to 39 in good health. Each CDR3 is given with its conserved first and last residue. The D gene is left open where the match is weak. Only part of the rows carry a size: once, few, many, or a class if the clone is expanded.

d_call j_call clone_size v_call cdr3_aa cdr3_nt
TRBD1 TRBJ1-5 - TRBV18 CASSRGQGKGQPQHF TGTGCCAGCTCACGGGGACAGGGGAAGGGTCAGCCCCAGCATTTT
- TRBJ2-5 - TRBV14 CASSQGNRVGETQYF TGTGCCAGCAGCCAAGGAAACAGGGTGGGGGAGACCCAGTACTTC
TRBD2 TRBJ2-2 - TRBV28 CASRQTSGSTGELFF TGTGCCAGCAGACAGACTAGCGGGAGCACCGGGGAGCTGTTTTTT
- TRBJ1-1 - TRBV28 CASSLPDRDTEAFF TGTGCCAGCAGCCTACCGGACCGGGACACTGAAGCTTTCTTT
- TRBJ2-5 - TRBV18 CASSPGLQETQYF TGTGCCAGCTCACCGGGCCTCCAAGAGACCCAGTACTTC
- TRBJ2-7 - TRBV5-6 CASSLRRPAYEQYF TGTGCCAGCAGCTTGCGCCGACCCGCCTACGAGCAGTACTTC
- TRBJ1-1 - TRBV28 CASKSGMNTEAFF TGTGCCAGCAAGTCAGGGATGAACACTGAAGCTTTCTTT
- TRBJ2-7 - TRBV2 CATLDGRSYEQYF TGTGCCACCCTCGATGGGCGCTCCTACGAGCAGTACTTC
- TRBJ2-7 - TRBV7-8 CASSLVAASDSYEQYF TGTGCCAGCAGCTTAGTGGCGGCTAGCGACTCCTACGAGCAGTACTTC
TRBD1 TRBJ2-7 - TRBV28 CASRGQGDSYEQYF TGTGCCAGCAGGGGACAGGGGGATTCCTACGAGCAGTACTTC
- TRBJ2-5 - TRBV27 CASRPRQNQETQYF TGTGCCAGCAGACCCCGACAGAACCAAGAGACCCAGTACTTC
- TRBJ2-7 once TRBV6-5 CASSYTMVGATYEQYF TGTGCCAGCAGTTACACGATGGTGGGAGCGACCTACGAGCAGTACTTC
- TRBJ1-4 - TRBV2 CASSEARSRSEKLFF TGTGCCAGCAGTGAAGCGCGATCTCGTAGTGAAAAACTGTTTTTT
- TRBJ1-6 - TRBV7-2 CASSLGHYNSPLHF TGTGCCAGCAGCTTAGGGCACTATAATTCACCCCTCCACTTT
TRBD1 TRBJ1-5 - TRBV25-1 CASSASGGGQPQHF TGTGCCAGCAGTGCCTCAGGGGGCGGTCAGCCCCAGCATTTT
- TRBJ1-5 - TRBV6-5 CASSYVSNQPQHF TGTGCCAGCAGTTACGTTAGCAATCAGCCCCAGCATTTT
TRBD1 TRBJ2-6 - TRBV5-1 CASRDGQGTPWSGANVLTF TGCGCCAGCAGGGATGGACAGGGAACCCCGTGGTCTGGGGCCAACGTCCTGACTTTC
TRBD2 TRBJ2-6 - TRBV5-4 CASTKPGLAGTGANVLTF TGTGCCAGCACCAAACCGGGGCTAGCGGGAACCGGGGCCAACGTCCTGACTTTC
- TRBJ2-3 - TRBV18 CASSPDRSTDTQYF TGTGCCAGCTCACCAGACAGGAGCACAGATACGCAGTATTTT
TRBD1 TRBJ2-2 - TRBV19 CAGGGQGANTGELFF TGTGCCGGGGGAGGACAGGGGGCGAACACCGGGGAGCTGTTTTTT
- TRBJ1-3 - TRBV28 CASSLELNSGNTIYF TGTGCCAGCAGTTTGGAGCTGAACTCTGGAAACACCATATATTTT
- TRBJ2-7 - TRBV5-1 CASSSIWYSYEQYF TGCGCCAGCAGCTCCATATGGTACTCCTACGAGCAGTACTTC
TRBD1 TRBJ1-3 - TRBV18 CASSPQGAGNTIYF TGTGCCAGCTCACCCCAGGGGGCTGGAAACACCATATATTTT
- TRBJ1-1 - TRBV6-1 CASSDNRRPNTEAFF TGTGCCAGCAGTGATAATCGGAGGCCGAACACTGAAGCTTTCTTT
TRBD1 TRBJ1-4 - TRBV7-9 CASSLEQGGKLFF TGTGCCAGCAGCTTAGAACAGGGGGGAAAACTGTTTTTT
- TRBJ2-7 - TRBV7-2 CASSFRAPYEQYF TGTGCCAGCAGCTTTAGGGCCCCCTACGAGCAGTACTTC
- TRBJ1-5 - TRBV25-1 CASSYSGQPQHF TGTGCCAGCAGTTACAGCGGTCAGCCCCAGCATTTT
- TRBJ2-7 - TRBV6-6 CASTRGLQDEQYF TGTGCCAGCACTAGGGGCCTACAAGACGAGCAGTACTTC
- TRBJ2-7 - TRBV28 CASSLGGSRDHNIYEQYF TGTGCCAGCAGTTTAGGCGGATCTCGAGACCATAACATCTACGAGCAGTACTTC
- TRBJ1-1 - TRBV5-1 CASSLERGQGLRNTEAFF TGCGCCAGCAGCTTGGAGCGGGGGCAGGGGCTCCGGAACACTGAAGCTTTCTTT
TRBD1 TRBJ2-5 - TRBV28 CARTYRGRREQYF TGTGCCAGGACCTACAGGGGGCGAAGGGAGCAGTACTTC
- TRBJ2-5 - TRBV5-1 CASSLADRNQETQYF TGCGCCAGCAGCTTGGCCGACAGAAATCAAGAGACCCAGTACTTC
- TRBJ1-5 - TRBV6-4 CASSDAGSNQPQHF TGTGCCAGCAGTGATGCAGGGAGCAATCAGCCCCAGCATTTT
- TRBJ2-3 - TRBV30 CAWSPQTWTDTQYF TGTGCCTGGAGTCCCCAGACTTGGACAGATACGCAGTATTTT
- TRBJ1-2 - TRBV27 CASSLYPTRGPYGYTF TGTGCCAGCAGTTTGTACCCGACCCGGGGGCCCTATGGCTACACCTTC
- TRBJ2-3 - TRBV7-9 CASSLMSDTQYF TGTGCCAGCAGCTTAATGTCAGATACGCAGTATTTT
TRBD2 TRBJ2-7 - TRBV2 CASRRDYPSSYEQYF TGTGCCAGCAGAAGGGACTACCCAAGCTCCTACGAGCAGTACTTC
TRBD1 TRBJ1-1 - TRBV18 CASSPSTGGRTEAFF TGTGCCAGCTCACCTTCCACAGGGGGACGCACTGAAGCTTTCTTT
- TRBJ2-7 - TRBV15 CATSRDLDVGNYEQYF TGTGCCACCAGCAGAGATCTAGATGTAGGGAACTACGAGCAGTACTTC
TRBD2 TRBJ2-3 - TRBV5-1 CASTQVAGGDTQYF TGCGCCAGCACCCAGGTAGCGGGAGGCGATACGCAGTATTTT
- TRBJ1-1 - TRBV28 CASETPTGIGTEAFF TGTGCCAGCGAAACCCCCACAGGCATCGGCACTGAAGCTTTCTTT
TRBD1 TRBJ1-3 once TRBV7-8 CASSLGYRGSGNTIYF TGTGCCAGCAGCTTAGGCTACAGGGGGTCTGGAAACACCATATATTTT
TRBD1 TRBJ1-2 - TRBV28 CASSLSGTGVGYTF TGTGCCAGCAGTTTATCTGGGACAGGGGTCGGCTACACCTTC
- TRBJ2-3 - TRBV2 CASSDIPARTDTQYF TGTGCCAGCAGTGATATACCCGCCCGCACAGATACGCAGTATTTT
- TRBJ1-5 few TRBV28 CASSYNGQPQHF TGTGCCAGCAGCTATAATGGACAGCCCCAGCATTTT
TRBD2 TRBJ2-7 - TRBV7-2 CASSAPGLAGGNEQYF TGTGCCAGCAGCGCTCCGGGACTAGCGGGAGGAAACGAGCAGTACTTC
- TRBJ2-3 - TRBV20-1 CSARGRGTQYF TGCAGTGCTAGAGGCCGTGGAACGCAGTATTTT
TRBD2 TRBJ2-1 - TRBV28 CASSPGSGTYPSTHEQFF TGTGCCAGCAGTCCTGGTAGCGGGACCTACCCTTCCACCCATGAGCAGTTCTTC
- TRBJ2-7 - TRBV6-5 CASSYSTAGAYEQYF TGTGCCAGCAGTTACTCGACGGCAGGAGCCTACGAGCAGTACTTC